The clone carrying this T cell receptor (beta chain) was seen more than once but under ten times. Its antigen remains unidentified. These data belong to a study of glioma-infiltrating T cells after dendritic cell vaccination. The primer mix had 60 V beta and 13 J beta primers. The protocol was immunoSEQ multiplex PCR, while the TCRdb copy is restricted to in-frame clones and leaves out a portion. The sample lists 75,000 to 95,000 clones, 75% to 85% occurring once. As for time point: after dendritic cell vaccination, including at tumor progression/relapse. Patients had residual fresh-frozen tumor tissue and more than two years of survival data. Germline V gives CDR1 SGHAT, CDR2 FQNNGV. The V and J ends lost 1 base and 8 bases, in that order; junction bases with no gene match: 3. The CDR3 spans 13 residues. Broader study findings: Patients with more pretreatment TILs had longer time to progression and survival.

The rearrangement uses TRBV11-2 and TRBJ1-2; 8 nucleotides match TRBD1. The sample here was blood, taken after dendritic cell vaccination. This clonotype originated in a human donor with glioblastoma. CDR3 loop: CASSLAGGLGYTF. The CDR3 region has the DNA TGTGCCAGCAGCTTAGCAGGGGGCCTAGGCTACACCTTC.